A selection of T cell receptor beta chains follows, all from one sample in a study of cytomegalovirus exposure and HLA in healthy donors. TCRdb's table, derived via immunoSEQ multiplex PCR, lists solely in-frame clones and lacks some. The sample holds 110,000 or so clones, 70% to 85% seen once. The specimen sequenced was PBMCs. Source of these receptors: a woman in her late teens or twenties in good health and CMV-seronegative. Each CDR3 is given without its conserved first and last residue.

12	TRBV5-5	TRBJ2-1	ASSILGLIGEQF
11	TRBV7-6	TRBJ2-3	ASSLSGTDTQY
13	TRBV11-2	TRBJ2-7	ASSLYASGAGEQY
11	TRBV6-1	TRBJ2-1	ASRGLSTDEQF
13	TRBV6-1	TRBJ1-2	ASSVGAGGIDGYT
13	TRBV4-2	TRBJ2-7	ASSQVGGSSYEQY
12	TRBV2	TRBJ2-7	ASSEGGSVYEQY
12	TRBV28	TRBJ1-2	ASSPGGTGNGYT
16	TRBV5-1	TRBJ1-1	ASSLATGLVVGRTEAF
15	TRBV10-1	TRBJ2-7	ASSDWPQGTASYEQY
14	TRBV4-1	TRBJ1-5	ASSQDTGILNQPQH
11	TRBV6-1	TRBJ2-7	ASSEGQNYEQY
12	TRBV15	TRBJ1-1	ATSRDLVTGEAF
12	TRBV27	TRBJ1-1	ASSLKGSNTEAF
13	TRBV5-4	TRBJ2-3	ASSGTSEFTDTQY
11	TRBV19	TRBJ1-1	ASSLEVRTEAF
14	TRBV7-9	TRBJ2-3	ASSSLAGGGTDTQY
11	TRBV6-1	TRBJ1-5	ASSEVGARTQH
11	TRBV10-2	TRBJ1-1	ASTLDRDTEAF
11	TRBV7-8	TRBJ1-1	ASSLGAGSKAF
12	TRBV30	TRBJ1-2	AHPKGQGDYGYT
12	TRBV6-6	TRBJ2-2	ASSYRVNTGELF
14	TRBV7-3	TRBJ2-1	ASSRTSGGLYNEQF
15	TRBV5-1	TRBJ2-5	ASSLVVAGVSQETQY
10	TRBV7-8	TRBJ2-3	ASSRDISTQY
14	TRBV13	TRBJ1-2	ASSLGTGGLRYGYT
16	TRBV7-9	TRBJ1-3	ASSLVANPGPSGNTIY
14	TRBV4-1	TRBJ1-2	ASSQDSERALYGYT
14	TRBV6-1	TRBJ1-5	ASSEARLPSNQPQH
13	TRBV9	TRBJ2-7	ASSARGELLYEQY
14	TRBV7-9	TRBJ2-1	ASTLSRGSSYNEQF
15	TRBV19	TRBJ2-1	ASSPTLVRPLYNEQF
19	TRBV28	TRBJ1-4	ASSLPKKPGQGGGPNEKLF
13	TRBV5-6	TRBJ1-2	ASSRRQDRVDGYT
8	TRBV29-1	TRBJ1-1	SVADSEAF
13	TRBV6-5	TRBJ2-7	ASTTQMGGAGEQY
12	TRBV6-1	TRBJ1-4	ASSVGGSNEKLF
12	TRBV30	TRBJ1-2	AWSALAPPGGYT
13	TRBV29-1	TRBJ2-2	SVEGEQGNTGELF
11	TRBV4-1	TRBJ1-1	ASSHQGNTEAF
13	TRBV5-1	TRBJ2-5	ASRPPMGRQETQY
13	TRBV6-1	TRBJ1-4	ASSEAPGGNEKLF
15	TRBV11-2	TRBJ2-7	ASSRGLAGSSGYEQY
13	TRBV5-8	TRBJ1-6	ASSMTGGSNSPLH
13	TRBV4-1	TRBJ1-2	ASSRPGQGIYGYT
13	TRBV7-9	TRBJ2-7	ASSLTRQAPYEQY
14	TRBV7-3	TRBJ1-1	ASSLVSTGLNTEAF
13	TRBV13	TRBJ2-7	ASSLTGRGPYEQY
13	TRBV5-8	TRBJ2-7	ASSSIGQGPYEQY
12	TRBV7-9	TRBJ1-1	ASSERQANTEAF
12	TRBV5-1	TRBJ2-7	ASSLGGTTHEQY
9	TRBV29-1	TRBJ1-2	SAMDRSGYT
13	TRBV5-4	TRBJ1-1	ASSPGTGGNTEAF
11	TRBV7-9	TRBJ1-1	AGWDTLNTEAF
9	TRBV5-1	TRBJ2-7	ASSLRGQEY
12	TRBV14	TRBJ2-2	ASSLLTYTGELF
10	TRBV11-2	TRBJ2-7	ASSLGRLEQY
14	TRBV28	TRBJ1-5	ASSLSDRGDYQPQH